This T cell receptor (beta chain) was sequenced for a study of tumor-infiltrating lymphocytes in primary liver carcinoma. The length of the CDR3 is 13 residues. V lost 5 bases to trimming and J lost 5 bases, with 10 bases between them. From germline, CDR1 is SGHNT and CDR2 YENEEA. Investigators took RNA and DNA out together from roughly 20-30 mg of unsorted bulk tissue. Using a constant-region primer together with ProtoScript II reverse transcriptase, TCR beta cDNA was made from roughly 540 ng of total RNA. It was through three nested multiplex PCR rounds of slightly modified ARM-PCR that TCR beta libraries arose. Investigators reported that the first two PCR rounds, at roughly 11 cycles each, used TRBV1-TRBV30 forward primers with a C-beta reverse primer. TCRdb processed the multiplex PCR reads anew with MiXCR; each CDR3 protein has one entry. The sample has 100,000 or so distinct CDR3 sequences, about two thirds seen once.

This clonotype is deemed medium-sized (0.01 to 0.1%). The rearrangement joins TRBV11-3 to TRBJ2-1; TRBD2 might be the D (5 bases). The receptor comes from a woman aged 55-70 years with primary liver carcinoma and hepatitis B virus infection. Sequenced input: liver tumor tissue from sampling region 2. Documented subset: tumor region T2, inferior pole. In DNA, the CDR3 is TGTGCCAGCAGCCGGGGATCTAACAATGAGCAGTTCTTC. Amino acid sequence: CASSRGSNNEQFF.